Listed below are T cell receptor beta chains from one sample, sequenced in a study of blood T cell repertoires in COVID-19. Generated by immunoSEQ multiplex PCR, the TCRdb table keeps only in-frame clones and is missing some. The table shows under 150,000 clones, with over 80% occurring only once. Material: peripheral blood. The origin of the receptors is a middle-aged man with active or convalescent COVID-19. Both conserved end residues are part of each CDR3. A D gene is named only where the DNA matches it firmly.

TRBV7-9	TRBD2	CASSKGTSERAKNIQYF
TRBV3-1/TRBV3-2	.	CASSQTQETQYF
TRBV3-1/TRBV3-2	.	CASSLNGGVGNTIYF
TRBV19	TRBD2	CASSPRGAGSISSYNEQFF
TRBV12-5	.	CASGLVLTQVNGELFF
TRBV6-6	.	CASSYTRGSSYEQYF
TRBV7-9	.	CASSNQGTTYEQYF
TRBV12-5	TRBD1	CASAPGQGNTIYF
TRBV7-3	TRBD2	CASIVRTTSGGAHPDTQYF
TRBV6-5	TRBD1	CASVNRGGSEQYF
TRBV19	TRBD1	CASSTRTGNYEQYF
TRBV7-2	.	CASIPGGGLNSGNTIYF
TRBV4-3	.	CASSQGEGLNEKLFF
TRBV19	.	CASSPLGQYNEKLFF
TRBV7-9	TRBD2	CASSLAGTSGSETQYF
TRBV6-6	TRBD1	CASSSTQGTGTDTQYF
TRBV11-2	.	CASSPKGVEGYTF
TRBV29-1	TRBD1	CSGRTGSGNTIYF
TRBV10-3	TRBD1	CAISGTANTEAFF
TRBV7-9	TRBD2	CASSRRFREGEQYF
TRBV10-3	TRBD1	CAIGQVVYEQYF
TRBV12-3/TRBV12-4	.	CASSHNNEAFF
TRBV7-2	TRBD1	CASSPGGAGGAYIQYF
TRBV2	TRBD2	CASSEPSGEYNLSYEQYF
TRBV7-9	.	CASSPNFKSTDTQYF
TRBV9	TRBD2	CASSSLGLAASGELFF
TRBV5-1	TRBD2	CASSLKLGTSADNEQFF
TRBV7-9	.	CASSPFSGGETQYF
TRBV7-7	.	CASSLAQGPYEQYF
TRBV5-7	TRBD1	CASSLTDRGLEQYF
TRBV6-5	.	CASSYSGRGLRSPLHF
TRBV7-9	.	CASSLTGPTDEQFF
TRBV10-1	TRBD1	CASGRDRATTNTGELFF
TRBV7-2	TRBD2	CASSLYSGGTPSSYNEQFF
TRBV18	TRBD2	CASSASSGGLSYEQYF
TRBV4-1	TRBD2	CASSQGGLGEAQYF
TRBV6-5	TRBD2	CASSYSGGGASEQFF
TRBV10-3	TRBD1	CAISEGQATNEKLFF
TRBV19	.	CASSMGAVVAKNIQYF
TRBV7-2	.	CASRDAGMTEAFF
TRBV6-5	TRBD1	CASSRTGANSPLHF
TRBV19	.	CASKEFTEAFF
TRBV28	.	CATNLPGVPGELFF
TRBV18	.	CASSPLVGADTQYF
TRBV11-3	.	CASSRGPTQLRHNEQFF
TRBV5-4	TRBD1	CASSLGQGTSPLHF
TRBV5-1	.	CASSAGQFYNEQFF
TRBV12-3/TRBV12-4	TRBD2	CAGGEGNTGELFF
TRBV20-1	.	CSALLSETQYF
TRBV12-5	.	CASEASVGDTQYF
TRBV6-4	.	CASSGGGYTF